This record concerns one T cell receptor beta chain sequence. Its target is unknown. This CDR3 spans 12 amino acids. Germline CDR1 and CDR2: GTSNPN and SVGIG (reference sequence). The V end was cut by 8 bases, the J end by 0 bases, with 10 bases between. These data are taken from a study of T cells in Graves' hyperthyroidism and ophthalmopathy. Study information: Any treatment followed the collection of peripheral blood at initial diagnosis. Whole-study results and caveats: A model of 13 V-J features distinguished ophthalmopathy from stable hyperthyroidism. Also found in blood were most expanded thyroid clonotypes above 0.001.

Amplification of TCR beta CDR3 regions used RNA as the template. A set of HTBI primers served as the primers for a first-round RT-PCR of the TCR CDR3. TCRdb re-called the multiplex PCR reads through MiXCR, storing one row per CDR3 protein. In the table there are roughly 660,000 distinct CDR3 sequences, roughly 17% of which are singletons. Newly diagnosed patients aged 18 to 65 had hyperthyroidism of under 2 months' duration. Material: blood. This chain links TRBV30 with TRBJ1-2, with D hard to call. The receptor's source is a man aged 50 or older with Graves' hyperthyroidism. The CDR3 DNA follows: TGTGCCCGTCGAGTCACTAACTATGGCTACACCTTC. Protein product: CARRVTNYGYTF.